These 19 T cell receptor beta chains were sequenced from one sample in a study of T-cell reconstitution after alpha-beta-depleted transplantation in children. TCRbeta library preparation incorporated unique molecular identifiers. MiXCR was run by TCRdb on the PCR reads, yielding one entry per CDR3 protein. Of over 200,000 distinct CDR3 sequences in the sample, approximately 10% were seen once. The source was PBMCs from the stem cell graft donor, collected from the stem cell graft. These receptors came from a human donor who donated a stem cell graft to a child with acute lymphoblastic leukemia.

This clonotype was recorded a few times. The rearrangement joins TRBV18 to TRBJ1-4, with D maybe TRBD1 (6 bases). CDR3 length: 14 amino acids. Trimming removed 4 bases from V and 6 bases from J, with 12 bases in between. CDR1 KGHSH and CDR2 LQKENI come from the germline V gene. The DNA of the CDR3 is TGTGCCAGCTCACTCCAGTCAGGGGATGAAAAACTGTTTTTT. This translates into CASSLQSGDEKLFF.

The chain links TRBV12-3 or TRBV12-4 to TRBJ1-3; 11 bases fit TRBD1. J was trimmed by 7 bases and V by 6 bases; bases with no gene match: 8. This CDR3 spans 15 amino acids. CDR3 protein: CASRGQGVWDNTIYF. DNA of the CDR3: TGTGCCAGCAGGGGACAGGGGGTTTGGGACAACACCATATATTTT.

This CDR3 is CASSLDTENTEAFF. In nucleotides, the CDR3 is TGTGCCAGCAGCTTAGATACAGAGAACACTGAAGCTTTCTTT. The chain couples TRBV7-9 to TRBJ1-1; D uncertain. Germline V lookup: CDR1 SEHNR, CDR2 FQNEAQ (reference sequence). This CDR3 is 14 amino acids long. The V end lost 1 base, the J end lost 1 base, and 7 bases lay between the germline ends.

This clonotype was seen at least ten times. This chain connects TRBV5-1 to TRBJ2-3; D possibly corresponds to TRBD2 (5 bases). The V end was cut by 0 bases, the J end by 3 bases, with 14 bases between. This CDR3 has 16 residues. In germline, CDR1 is SGHRS, CDR2 YFSETQ. Written as DNA, the CDR3 is TGCGCCAGCAGCTTGGGTAGCGATTTTGGTACAGATACGCAGTATTTT. Translated, it gives CASSLGSDFGTDTQYF.

This clonotype came up many times. The chain couples TRBV5-6 to TRBJ2-1; D may be TRBD1 (5 bases). CDR3 length: 15 residues. V lost 0 bases and J 4 bases, leaving 11 bases between the germline ends. Germline V gene lookup returns CDR1 SGHDT and CDR2 YYEEEE. CDR3 coding DNA: TGTGCCAGCAGCTTGGCCTCAGGGCGTTACAATGAGCAGTTCTTC. Protein sequence: CASSLASGRYNEQFF.

This clonotype appeared many times. The genes are TRBV20-1 and TRBJ1-5; a weak D match, TRBD1 (5 bases). Germline assignment: CDR1 DFQATT and CDR2 SNEGSKA (reference sequence). CDR3 length: 19 amino acids. V was trimmed by 1 base and J by 0 bases, leaving 22 bases between them. The CDR3 nucleotides are TGCAGTGCTAGAGTTGACGGGACGGTCGTGTTGTATAGCAATCAGCCCCAGCATTTT. Translated: CSARVDGTVVLYSNQPQHF.

This clonotype was counted between two and nine times. The V gene is TRBV30, the J gene TRBJ1-2; D possibly corresponds to TRBD1 (5 bases). Germline-derived CDR1 and CDR2 are GTSNPN and SVGIG (reference sequence). This CDR3 contains 13 residues. Trimming pared 3 bases from V and 5 bases from J, leaving 13 bases between. The CDR3 DNA reads TGTGCCTGGAGGGGGCGGGGGGAATATGGCTACACCTTC. Residues: CAWRGRGEYGYTF.

Concerning this clonotype itself: A much larger clone sits a single nucleotide away, making a read error possible. The conserved phenylalanine or tryptophan is not found at the CDR3 terminus, so this likely reflects a read error. V and J are TRBV29-1 and TRBJ2-5, with D possibly being TRBD1 or TRBD2 (5 bases each). Between the trimmed V and J ends, which lost 4 bases and 5 bases, there was a span of 11 bases. The CDR3 totals 12 residues. The V gene's germline CDR1 is SQVTM and CDR2 ANQGSEA. The CDR3 coding sequence is TGCAGCGTTGTTCAGGGCGGGGAGACCCAGTACCTC. This sequence encodes CSVVQGGETQYL.

This clonotype was seen only a few times. The chain combines TRBV29-1 with TRBJ1-1, with a weak D call TRBD1 (5 bases). Germline assignment: CDR1 SQVTM and CDR2 ANQGSEA. V was shortened by 8 bases and J by 4 bases, with 20 bases between the two germline ends. This CDR3 spans 14 amino acids. CDR3 residues: CSTVGVGRVTEAFF. As DNA, the CDR3 is TGCAGCACCGTTGGCGTTGGCAGGGTCACTGAAGCTTTCTTT.

This clonotype was found many times. The rearrangement links TRBV4-2 to TRBJ2-5; TRBD2 aligns across 8 bases. The J segment lost 5 bases and the V segment lost 0 bases, leaving 8 bases of the junction unmatched. There are 16 residues in the CDR3. Germline V gene lookup returns CDR1 LGHNA and CDR2 YNFKEQ. CDR3 nucleotide sequence: TGTGCCAGCAGCCAAGAGGCGCGGGGGGTCCCCGAGACCCAGTACTTC. It encodes CASSQEARGVPETQYF.

The chain is built from TRBV5-6 and TRBJ1-4; the match to TRBD1 covers 8 bases. The CDR3 is 16 amino acids. Germline V gene data show CDR1 as SGHDT and CDR2 as YYEEEE. V was clipped by 3 bases and J by 5 bases; unmatched bases: 9. This CDR3 is CASSSTGTGQNEKLFF. DNA of the CDR3: TGTGCCAGCAGCTCAACCGGGACAGGTCAAAATGAAAAACTGTTTTTT.

The chain carries TRBV6-5 and TRBJ1-5; D remains unclear. V lost 2 bases and J lost 0, with 14 bases in between. Germline assignment: CDR1 MNHEY and CDR2 SVGAGI. This CDR3 contains 17 residues. CDR3 DNA sequence: TGTGCCAGCAGTTACCTACACGGACGCGATAGCAATCAGCCCCAGCATTTT. Translated: CASSYLHGRDSNQPQHF.

The chain recombines TRBV20-1 with TRBJ2-7; no reliable D call. The length of the CDR3 is 12 residues. V shed 6 bases and J shed 0 bases, with 9 bases lying between them. Germline CDR1 is DFQATT and CDR2 is SNEGSKA (reference sequence). In DNA, the CDR3 is TGCAGTGCCAAGGCAGGCTCCTACGAGCAGTACTTC. Its translation is CSAKAGSYEQYF.

This clonotype was counted ten times or more. V usage is TRBV5-6 and J usage is TRBJ2-3; D is ambiguous. With 4 bases removed from V and 3 bases from J, the gap between germline ends came to 9 bases. Germline CDR1 reads SGHDT; CDR2 reads YYEEEE. This CDR3 spans 13 amino acids. The CDR3 bases are TGTGCCAGCAGCCCCCGCCGTACAGATACGCAGTATTTT. Encoded protein: CASSPRRTDTQYF.

In this sample, this clonotype turned up many times. The rearrangement uses TRBV5-1 and TRBJ2-1, with D maybe TRBD1 (5 bases). Trimming cost V 1 base and J 8 bases, with 7 bases left between them. The germline V gene encodes CDR1 SGHRS and CDR2 YFSETQ. The CDR3 has 12 amino acids. CDR3 residues: CASSLRGHEQFF. DNA of the CDR3: TGCGCCAGCAGCTTGAGGGGCCATGAGCAGTTCTTC.

This rearrangement joins TRBV7-2 to TRBJ1-2; D is ambiguous. Trimming left V 3 bases short and J 4 bases short, with 9 bases between. The CDR3 is made up of 13 amino acids. Germline V gene data show CDR1 as SGHTA and CDR2 as FQGNSA. The CDR3 nucleotides are TGTGCCAGCAGCTTGCCTTCTACCTATGGCTACACCTTC. It translates to CASSLPSTYGYTF.

A few counts support this clonotype. The rearrangement joins TRBV4-1 to TRBJ2-7; D perhaps matches TRBD1 (6 bases). The CDR3 sequence is 17 residues long. Germline V lookup: CDR1 MGHRA, CDR2 YSYEKL. The V gene lost 4 bases and the J gene lost 4 bases, with 23 bases spanning the gap. The CDR3: CASSPEPGASGSYEQYF. The CDR3 region has the DNA TGCGCCAGCAGCCCGGAACCAGGGGCTTCAGGTTCGTACGAGCAGTACTTC.

The gene calls are TRBV10-3 and TRBJ1-3; a weak D match, TRBD1 (5 bases). With 7 bases removed from V and 4 bases from J, the gap between germline ends came to 17 bases. The CDR3 is made up of 15 amino acids. The germline CDR1 and CDR2 sequences are ENHRY and SYGVKD. The CDR3 loop is CAITYPGLLGNTIYF. DNA for the CDR3: TGTGCCATCACATACCCGGGACTACTCGGAAACACCATATATTTT.

This clonotype showed up many times. V and J are TRBV7-9 and TRBJ2-2; D not resolved. The V gene's germline CDR1 is SEHNR and CDR2 FQNEAQ (reference sequence). V dropped 11 bases and J dropped 0 bases, with 19 bases sitting between them. The CDR3 totals 16 residues. CDR3 sequence reads: CAQVTTALANTGELFF. Written as DNA, the CDR3 is TGTGCCCAAGTCACCACAGCTCTCGCGAACACCGGGGAGCTGTTTTTT.